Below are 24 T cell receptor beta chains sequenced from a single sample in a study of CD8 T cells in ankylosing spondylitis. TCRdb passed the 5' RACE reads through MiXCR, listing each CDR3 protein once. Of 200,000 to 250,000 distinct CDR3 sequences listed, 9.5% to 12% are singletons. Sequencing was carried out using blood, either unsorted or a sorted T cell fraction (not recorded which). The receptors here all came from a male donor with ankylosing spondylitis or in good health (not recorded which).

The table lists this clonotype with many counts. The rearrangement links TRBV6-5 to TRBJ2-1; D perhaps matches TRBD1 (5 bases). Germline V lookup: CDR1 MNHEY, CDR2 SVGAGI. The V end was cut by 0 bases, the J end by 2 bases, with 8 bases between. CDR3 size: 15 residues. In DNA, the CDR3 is TGTGCCAGCAGTTACTCAGGGGCAGCCTACAATGAGCAGTTCTTC. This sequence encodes CASSYSGAAYNEQFF.

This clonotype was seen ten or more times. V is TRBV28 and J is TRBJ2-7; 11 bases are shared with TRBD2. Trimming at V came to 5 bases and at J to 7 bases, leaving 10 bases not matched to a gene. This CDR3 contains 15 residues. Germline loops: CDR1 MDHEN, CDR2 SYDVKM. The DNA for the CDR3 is TGTGCCAGCAGTCTTCTGACTAGCGGGACGAGGGAGCAGTACTTC. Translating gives CASSLLTSGTREQYF.

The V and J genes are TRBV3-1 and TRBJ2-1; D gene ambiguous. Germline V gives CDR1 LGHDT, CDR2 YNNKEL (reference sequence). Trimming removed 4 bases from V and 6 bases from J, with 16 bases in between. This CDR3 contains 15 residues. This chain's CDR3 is CASSRPTPQINEQFF. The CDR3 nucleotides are TGTGCCAGCAGCCGCCCCACACCTCAGATCAATGAGCAGTTCTTC.

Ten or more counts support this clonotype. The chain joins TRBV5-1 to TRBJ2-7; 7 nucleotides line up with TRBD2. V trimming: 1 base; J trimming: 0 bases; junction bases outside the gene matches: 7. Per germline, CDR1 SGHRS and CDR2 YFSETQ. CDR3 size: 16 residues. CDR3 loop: CASSLHTTSFSYEQYF. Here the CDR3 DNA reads TGCGCCAGCAGCTTGCACACGACTAGCTTCTCCTACGAGCAGTACTTC.

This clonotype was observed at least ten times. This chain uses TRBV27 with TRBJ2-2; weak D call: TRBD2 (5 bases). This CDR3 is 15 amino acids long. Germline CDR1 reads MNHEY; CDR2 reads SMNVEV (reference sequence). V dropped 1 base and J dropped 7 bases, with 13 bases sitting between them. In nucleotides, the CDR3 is TGTGCCAGCAGTTTATTTGGGCCACGGGGCGGGGAGCTGTTTTTT. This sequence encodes CASSLFGPRGGELFF.

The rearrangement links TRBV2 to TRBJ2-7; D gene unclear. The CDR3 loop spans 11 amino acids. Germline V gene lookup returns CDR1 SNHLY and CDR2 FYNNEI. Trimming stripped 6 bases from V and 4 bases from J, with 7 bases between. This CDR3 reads CASRYSYEQYF. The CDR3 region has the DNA TGTGCCAGCAGGTACAGTTACGAGCAGTACTTC.

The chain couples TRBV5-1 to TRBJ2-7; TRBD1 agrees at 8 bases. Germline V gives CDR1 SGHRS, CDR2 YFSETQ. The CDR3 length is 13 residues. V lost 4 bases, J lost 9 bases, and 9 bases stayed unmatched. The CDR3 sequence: CASSGGQGGGQYF. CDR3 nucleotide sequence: TGCGCCAGCAGCGGCGGACAGGGAGGCGGGCAGTACTTC.

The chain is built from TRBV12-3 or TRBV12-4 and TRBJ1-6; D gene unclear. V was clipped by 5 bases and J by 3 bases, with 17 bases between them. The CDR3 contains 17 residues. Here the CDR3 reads CASSPSQEFGYNSPLHF. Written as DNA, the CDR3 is TGTGCCAGCAGTCCCTCGCAGGAATTTGGCTATAATTCACCCCTCCACTTT.

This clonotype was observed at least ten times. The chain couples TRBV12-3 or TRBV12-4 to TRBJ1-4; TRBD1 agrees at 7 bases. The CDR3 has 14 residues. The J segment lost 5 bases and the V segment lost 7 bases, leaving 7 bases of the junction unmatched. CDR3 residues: CASTLSTGNEKLFF. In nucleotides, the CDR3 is TGTGCCAGCACCTTATCGACAGGGAATGAAAAACTGTTTTTT.

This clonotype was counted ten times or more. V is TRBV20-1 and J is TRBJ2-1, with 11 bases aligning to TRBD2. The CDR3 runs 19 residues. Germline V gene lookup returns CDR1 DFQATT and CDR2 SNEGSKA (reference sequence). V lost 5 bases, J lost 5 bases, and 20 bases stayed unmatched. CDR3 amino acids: CSAPRLAGSAGSFHNEQFF. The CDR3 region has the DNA TGCAGTGCTCCTCGACTAGCGGGATCGGCCGGTTCTTTCCACAATGAGCAGTTCTTC.

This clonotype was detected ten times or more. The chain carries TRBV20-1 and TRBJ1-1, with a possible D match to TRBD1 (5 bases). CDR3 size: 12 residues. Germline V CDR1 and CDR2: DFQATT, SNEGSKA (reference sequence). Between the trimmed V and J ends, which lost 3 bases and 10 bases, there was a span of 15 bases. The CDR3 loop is CSASRGREAAFF. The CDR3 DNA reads TGCAGTGCTAGTCGGGGCAGGGAGGCAGCTTTCTTT.

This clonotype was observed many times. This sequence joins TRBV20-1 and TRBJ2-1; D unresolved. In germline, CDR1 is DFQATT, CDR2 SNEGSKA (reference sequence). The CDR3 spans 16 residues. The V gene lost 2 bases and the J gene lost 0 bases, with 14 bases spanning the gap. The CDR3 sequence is CSARPRDLSSYNEQFF. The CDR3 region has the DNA TGCAGTGCTAGACCCCGAGACTTGAGCTCCTACAATGAGCAGTTCTTC.

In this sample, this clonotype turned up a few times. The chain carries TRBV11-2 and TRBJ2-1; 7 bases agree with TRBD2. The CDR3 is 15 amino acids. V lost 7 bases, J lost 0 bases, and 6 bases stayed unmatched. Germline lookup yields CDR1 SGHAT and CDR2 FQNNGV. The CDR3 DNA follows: TGTGCCAGCAACCCAGCGGGGAGCTCCTACAATGAGCAGTTCTTC. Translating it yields CASNPAGSSYNEQFF.

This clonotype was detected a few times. The CDR3 coding sequence is TGTGCCAGCAGAAGCTTAGCGGGAACTAGCACAGATACGCAGTATTTT. It is translated as CASRSLAGTSTDTQYF. The rearrangement links TRBV7-8 to TRBJ2-3; TRBD2 matches 8 bases. The CDR3 runs to 16 residues. The V gene end was trimmed by 6 bases and the J gene end by 0 bases; junction bases not matched to a gene: 8. CDR1 and CDR2 (germline): SGHVS, FQNEAQ.

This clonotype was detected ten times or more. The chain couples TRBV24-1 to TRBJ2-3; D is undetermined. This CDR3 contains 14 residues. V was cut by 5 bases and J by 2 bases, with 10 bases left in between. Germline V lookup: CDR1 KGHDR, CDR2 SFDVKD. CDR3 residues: CATSGGSSTDTQYF. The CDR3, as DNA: TGTGCCACCAGTGGTGGCAGTTCCACAGATACGCAGTATTTT.

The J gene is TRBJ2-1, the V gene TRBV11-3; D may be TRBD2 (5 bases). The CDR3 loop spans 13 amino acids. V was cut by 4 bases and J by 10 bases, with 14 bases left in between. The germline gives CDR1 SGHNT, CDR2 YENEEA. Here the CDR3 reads CASSSLEGVEQFF. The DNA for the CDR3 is TGTGCCAGCAGCTCCCTTGAGGGCGTAGAGCAGTTCTTC.

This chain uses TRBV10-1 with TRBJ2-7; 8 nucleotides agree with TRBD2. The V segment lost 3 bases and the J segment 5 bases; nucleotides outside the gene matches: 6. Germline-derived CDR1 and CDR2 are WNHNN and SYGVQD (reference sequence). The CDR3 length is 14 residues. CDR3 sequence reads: CASSDSRTSHEQYF. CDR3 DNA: TGCGCCAGCAGTGACTCTCGGACTAGCCACGAGCAGTACTTC.

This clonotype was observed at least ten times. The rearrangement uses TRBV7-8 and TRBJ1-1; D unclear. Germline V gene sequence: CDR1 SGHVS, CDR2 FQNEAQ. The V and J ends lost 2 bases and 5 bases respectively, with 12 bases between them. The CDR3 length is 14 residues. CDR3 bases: TGTGCCAGCAGCTTATCAGCGGGGTATACTGAAGCTTTCTTT. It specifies CASSLSAGYTEAFF.

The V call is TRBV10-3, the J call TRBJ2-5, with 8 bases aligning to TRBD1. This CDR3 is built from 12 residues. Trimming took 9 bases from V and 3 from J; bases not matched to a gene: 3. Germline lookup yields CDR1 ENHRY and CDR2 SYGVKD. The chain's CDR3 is CAISDREETQYF. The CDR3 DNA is TGTGCCATTTCGGACAGGGAAGAGACCCAGTACTTC.

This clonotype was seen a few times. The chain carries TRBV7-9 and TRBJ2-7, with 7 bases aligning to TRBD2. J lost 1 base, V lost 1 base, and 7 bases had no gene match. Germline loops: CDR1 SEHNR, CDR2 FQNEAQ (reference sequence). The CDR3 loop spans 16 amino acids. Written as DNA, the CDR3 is TGTGCCAGCAGCTTAGGTGGGCCGGGACTATCCTACGAGCAGTACTTC. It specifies CASSLGGPGLSYEQYF.

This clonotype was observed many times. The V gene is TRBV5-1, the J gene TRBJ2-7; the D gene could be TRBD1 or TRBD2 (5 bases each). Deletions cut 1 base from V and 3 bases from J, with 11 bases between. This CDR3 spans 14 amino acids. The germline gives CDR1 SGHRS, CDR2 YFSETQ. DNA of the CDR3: TGCGCCAGCAGCTTGAGGGGCAGCGGCTACGAGCAGTACTTC. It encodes CASSLRGSGYEQYF.

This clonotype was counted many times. In DNA form, the CDR3 reads TGCGCCAGCAGCTTGGCCGTCGGGTCCCAGGTCGGGGAGCTGTTTTTT. Amino acid sequence: CASSLAVGSQVGELFF. The rearrangement joins TRBV5-1 to TRBJ2-2, with D uncertain. CDR1 is SGHRS and CDR2 is YFSETQ in the germline V gene. V lost 0 bases and J lost 7, with 16 bases in between. There are 16 residues in the CDR3. Based on the CDR3 plus reference TRBV5-1 and TRBJ2-2, the full variable domain is KAGVTQTPRYLIKTRGQQVTLSCSPISGHRSVSWYQQTPGQGLQFLFEYFSETQRNKGNFPGRFSGRQFSNSRSEMNVSTLELGDSALYLCASSLAVGSQVGELFFGEGSRLTVL.

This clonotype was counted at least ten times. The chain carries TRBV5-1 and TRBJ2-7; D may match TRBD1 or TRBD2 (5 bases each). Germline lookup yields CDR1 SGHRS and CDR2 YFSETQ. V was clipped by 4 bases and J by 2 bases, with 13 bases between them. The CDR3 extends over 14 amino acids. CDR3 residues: CASSPGDATYEQYF. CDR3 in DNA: TGCGCCAGCAGCCCTGGGGACGCGACCTACGAGCAGTACTTC.

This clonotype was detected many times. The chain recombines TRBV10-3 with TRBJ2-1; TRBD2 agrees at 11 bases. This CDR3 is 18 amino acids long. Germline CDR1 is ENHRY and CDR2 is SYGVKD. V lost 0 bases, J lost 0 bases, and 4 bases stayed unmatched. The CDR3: CAISESSTSGSSYNEQFF. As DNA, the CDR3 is TGTGCCATCAGTGAGTCTTCTACTAGCGGGAGCTCCTACAATGAGCAGTTCTTC.